A selection of T cell receptor beta chains follows, all from one sample in a study of CD8 T cells in ankylosing spondylitis. TCRdb re-analysed the 5' RACE reads in MiXCR, keeping a single row per CDR3 protein. The sample yields hundreds of thousands of distinct CDR3 sequences, 20% to 25% seen once. Source material: blood, either unsorted or a sorted T cell fraction (not recorded which). The receptor set was obtained from a male donor with ankylosing spondylitis or in good health (not recorded which). Both conserved end residues are part of each CDR3. The D gene is left open where the match is weak. Expanded clones get a size class; other rows say once, few or many, or leave the size out.

J gene | V gene | clone size | D gene | CDR3 DNA | CDR3 protein
TRBJ2-7 | TRBV10-3 | - | TRBD1 | TGTGCCATCGGCGGGACAGGCAACTCCTACGAGCAGTACTTC | CAIGGTGNSYEQYF
TRBJ1-2 | TRBV6-6 | - | TRBD1 | TGTGCCAGCAGTTACGGACAGGACTATGGCTACACCTTC | CASSYGQDYGYTF
TRBJ2-1 | TRBV5-1 | few | - | TGCGCCAGCAGTCTCCGCTCGGCCAATGGGGAGTTCTTC | CASSLRSANGEFF
TRBJ2-1 | TRBV12-3/TRBV12-4 | few | - | TGTGCCAGCAGCCCGGACAGTTCGAGCTCCTACAATGAGCAGTTCTTC | CASSPDSSSSYNEQFF
TRBJ1-2 | TRBV5-6 | few | - | TGTGCCAGCAGCTTAGACCAGCCATATGGCTACACCTTC | CASSLDQPYGYTF
TRBJ2-3 | TRBV16 | - | - | TGTGCCAGCAGCCCCGGACAGAGCACAGATACGCAGTATTTT | CASSPGQSTDTQYF
TRBJ2-2 | TRBV7-9 | few | - | TGTGCCAGCAGCTTAGAACCCAGGAACACCGGGGAGCTGTTTTTT | CASSLEPRNTGELFF
TRBJ1-5 | TRBV6-1 | - | TRBD1 | TGTGCCAGCAGTGGGGGACAGGTCCTTCATCAGCCCCAGCATTTT | CASSGGQVLHQPQHF
TRBJ2-1 | TRBV12-3/TRBV12-4 | few | - | TGTGCCAGCAGTATCCCCGGACGCGTAAGCTCCTACAATGAGCAGTTCTTC | CASSIPGRVSSYNEQFF
TRBJ2-1 | TRBV12-3/TRBV12-4 | many | - | TGTGCCAGCAGTTTAGGCCTAGCGAGCTACAATGAGCAGTTCTTC | CASSLGLASYNEQFF
TRBJ2-7 | TRBV2 | few | - | TGTGCCAGCAGTGAATATCTAGGCGAGCAGTACTTC | CASSEYLGEQYF
TRBJ2-1 | TRBV12-3/TRBV12-4 | few | TRBD2 | TGTGCCAGCAGTTTACCTGGACTAGACGAGCAGTTCTTC | CASSLPGLDEQFF
TRBJ2-3 | TRBV19 | - | TRBD2 | TGTGCCAGTAGTATGACTAGCTCAAGGGCAGATACGCAGTATTTT | CASSMTSSRADTQYF
TRBJ1-1 | TRBV6-1 | many | - | TGTGCCAGCAGTGAACCCGGGTGGGGCACTGAAGCTTTCTTT | CASSEPGWGTEAFF
TRBJ2-7 | TRBV9 | - | - | TGTGCCAGCAGCGTAGGTGCGGATACCTACGAGCAGTACTTC | CASSVGADTYEQYF
TRBJ1-1 | TRBV4-1 | many | - | TGCGCCAGCAGCCAAGTCCTTTCGGTAGATACTGAAGCTTTCTTT | CASSQVLSVDTEAFF
TRBJ2-1 | TRBV20-1 | - | TRBD2 | TGCAGTGCTAGAGATCCGGGACTAGCGGGGGGCCGGGATGAGCAGTTCTTC | CSARDPGLAGGRDEQFF
TRBJ1-1 | TRBV5-1 | - | - | TGCGCCAGCAGGCCCGGGTTGGGGACTGAAGCTTTCTTT | CASRPGLGTEAFF
TRBJ2-7 | TRBV27 | few | - | TGTGCCAGCAGCCCCCGGCCTAGCTCCTACGAGCAGTACTTC | CASSPRPSSYEQYF
TRBJ2-3 | TRBV10-3 | - | TRBD1 | TGTGCCATCAGTACGACAGGGGGAACAGATACGCAGTATTTT | CAISTTGGTDTQYF
TRBJ2-5 | TRBV28 | - | - | TGTGCCAGCAGGGATCAGGGGTGGGAGACCCAGTACTTC | CASRDQGWETQYF
TRBJ2-1 | TRBV29-1 | few | - | TGCAGCGTTGTCTTCTCCTCGGGCTACAATGAGCAGTTCTTC | CSVVFSSGYNEQFF
TRBJ2-3 | TRBV20-1 | - | - | TGCAGTGCTAGAGGTCGGGGGGCGAAAATTACCCGCACAGATACGCAGTATTTT | CSARGRGAKITRTDTQYF
TRBJ2-7 | TRBV20-1 | - | - | TGCAGTGCTAGAGCCTTGAGCTCCTACGAGCAGTACTTC | CSARALSSYEQYF
TRBJ2-4 | TRBV14 | - | - | TGTGCCAGCAGCCAAGGCCCCGGCGGGCCCCAGTACTTC | CASSQGPGGPQYF
TRBJ1-1 | TRBV12-3/TRBV12-4 | many | - | TGTGCCAGCAGTTTAGGGGGAAGCACTGAAGCTTTCTTT | CASSLGGSTEAFF
TRBJ1-4 | TRBV5-1 | - | - | TGCGCCAGCAGCTCGCCCTCAGCTGAAAAACTGTTTTTT | CASSSPSAEKLFF
TRBJ2-4 | TRBV20-1 | few | - | TGCAGTGCTAGATCCTTGGGTGTACTAAAGGACATTCAGTACTTC | CSARSLGVLKDIQYF
TRBJ2-2 | TRBV21-1 | - | - | TGTGCCAGCAGCAAAGTTGGGGACAGGCCAAGCACCGGGGAGCTGTTTTTT | CASSKVGDRPSTGELFF
TRBJ2-1 | TRBV9 | few | - | TGTGCCAGCAGCTCCCCCAGAGGAGAAAGCTCCTACAATGAGCAGTTCTTC | CASSSPRGESSYNEQFF
TRBJ2-2 | TRBV29-1 | - | - | TGCAGCGTGCGGGACGGGACCGGGGAGCTGTTTTTT | CSVRDGTGELFF
TRBJ2-2 | TRBV6-1 | - | TRBD1 | TGTGCCAGCACCGACCACCCCGGGACAGACACCGGGGAGCTGTTTTTT | CASTDHPGTDTGELFF
TRBJ2-3 | TRBV2 | few | TRBD2 | TGTGCCAGCAGTGACCTAGCGGGGGGGCAAGATACGCAGTATTTT | CASSDLAGGQDTQYF
TRBJ2-3 | TRBV2 | - | - | TGTGCCAGCAGTGAACAGGGGAGCCCAGATACGCAGTATTTT | CASSEQGSPDTQYF
TRBJ2-7 | TRBV27 | - | - | TGTGTCAGCAGTTACTCAGACAGCTCCTACGAGCAGTACTTC | CVSSYSDSSYEQYF
TRBJ2-5 | TRBV27 | - | TRBD2 | TGTGCCAGCAGCCCGGTAGCGGGGGGCGGACAAGAGACCCAGTACTTC | CASSPVAGGGQETQYF
TRBJ2-7 | TRBV7-6 | few | - | TGTGCCAGCAGCTTAGGGTTGGCGAACGAGCAGTACTTC | CASSLGLANEQYF
TRBJ1-2 | TRBV29-1 | few | - | TGCAGCGTCCTGACACAGGGTCCCTATGGCTACACCTTC | CSVLTQGPYGYTF
TRBJ2-3 | TRBV9 | - | - | TGTGCCAGCAGCGTAGGGGGTTCAGGCACAGATACGCAGTATTTT | CASSVGGSGTDTQYF
TRBJ1-3 | TRBV7-6 | few | - | TGTGCCAGCAGCCCCCTGCGGGGGCCCGGAAACACCATATATTTT | CASSPLRGPGNTIYF
TRBJ2-5 | TRBV5-4 | few | - | TGTGCCAGCAGCTTGGGTTCCACCCAGTACTTC | CASSLGSTQYF
TRBJ2-7 | TRBV7-8 | few | TRBD2 | TGTGCCAGCAGCCACGAATCGGGGGGCGAGCAGTACTTC | CASSHESGGEQYF
TRBJ2-7 | TRBV14 | - | - | TGTGCCAGCAGCCAAGATAACGGGCTCGAGCAGTACTTC | CASSQDNGLEQYF
TRBJ2-1 | TRBV5-1 | - | TRBD2 | TGCGCCAGCCAGATAGCGGGGGGTCTCTACAATGAGCAGTTCTTC | CASQIAGGLYNEQFF
TRBJ1-4 | TRBV6-5 | - | - | TGTGCCAGCGGTCCTCGACGGATTACTAATGAAAAACTGTTTTTT | CASGPRRITNEKLFF
TRBJ1-1 | TRBV4-2 | - | - | TGTGCCAGCAGCCAACATGGACCGAACACTGAAGCTTTCTTT | CASSQHGPNTEAFF
TRBJ2-1 | TRBV5-4 | once | - | TGTGCCAGCAGCTCCACTGACAGGCGGTACAATGAGCAGTTCTTC | CASSSTDRRYNEQFF